The clone carrying this TCR beta chain was counted ten times or more. Its specificity is not known. Template material for amplifying TCR beta CDR3 regions consisted of RNA transcripts. The study used the HTBI primer set for a first-round RT-PCR of the TCR CDR3. TCRdb itself ran the multiplex PCR reads through MiXCR, one entry per CDR3 protein. The table shows roughly 360,000 distinct CDR3 sequences, with 13% occurring only once. The sample originates from a study of T cells in Graves' hyperthyroidism and ophthalmopathy. For the study at large: Blood from the periphery was taken at initial diagnosis, before any treatment. Study-level findings and limits: Most thyroid clonotypes that were expanded above 0.001 also turned up in blood.

V was shortened by 7 bases and J by 2 bases, with 14 bases between the two germline ends. The CDR3 has 14 amino acids. CDR1 and CDR2 from the germline V gene are LNHDA and SQIVND (reference sequence). Each patient was aged 18 to 65 and had newly diagnosed hyperthyroidism of under 2 months' duration. Clinical symptoms, serum thyroxine, TRAb, thyroid ultrasound and orbital computed tomography informed diagnoses. The chain recombines TRBV19 with TRBJ1-1; no firm D call. The sequencing sample was made of blood. The receptor's source is a man aged 25 to 40 with Graves' hyperthyroidism that later progressed to Graves' ophthalmopathy. The CDR3 region is CASTLRRLNTEAFF. CDR3 DNA: TGTGCCAGTACCCTTCGGAGGCTCAACACTGAAGCTTTCTTT. Supplemented by reference TRBV19 and TRBJ1-1, the full variable domain reads DGGITQSPKYLFRKEGQNVTLSCEQNLNHDAMYWYRQDPGQGLRLIYYSQIVNDFQKGDIAEGYSVSREKKESFPLTVTSAQKNPTAFYLCASTLRRLNTEAFFGQGTRLTVV.